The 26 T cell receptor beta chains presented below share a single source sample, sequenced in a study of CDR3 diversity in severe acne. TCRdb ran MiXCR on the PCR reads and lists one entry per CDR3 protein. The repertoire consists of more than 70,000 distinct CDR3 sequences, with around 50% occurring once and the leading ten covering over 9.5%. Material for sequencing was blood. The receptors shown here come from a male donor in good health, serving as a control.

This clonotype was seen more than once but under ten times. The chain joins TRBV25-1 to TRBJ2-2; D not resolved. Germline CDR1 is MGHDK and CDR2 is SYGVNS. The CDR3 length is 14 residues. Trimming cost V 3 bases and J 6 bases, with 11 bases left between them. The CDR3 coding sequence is TGTGCCAGCAGTGACCGGCTTCAGGCCGGGGAGCTGTTTTTT. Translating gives CASSDRLQAGELFF.

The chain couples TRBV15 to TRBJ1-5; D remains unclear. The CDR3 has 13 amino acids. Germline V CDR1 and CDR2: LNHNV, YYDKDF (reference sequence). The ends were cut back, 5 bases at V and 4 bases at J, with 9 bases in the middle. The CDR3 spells CATSGKINQPQHF. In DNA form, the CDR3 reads TGTGCCACCAGCGGTAAAATTAATCAGCCCCAGCATTTT. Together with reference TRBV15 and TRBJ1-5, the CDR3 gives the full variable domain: DAMVIQNPRYQVTQFGKPVTLSCSQTLNHNVMYWYQQKSSQAPKLLFHYYDKDFNNEADTPDNFQSRRPNTSFCFLDIRSPGLGDTAMYLCATSGKINQPQHFGDGTRLSIL.

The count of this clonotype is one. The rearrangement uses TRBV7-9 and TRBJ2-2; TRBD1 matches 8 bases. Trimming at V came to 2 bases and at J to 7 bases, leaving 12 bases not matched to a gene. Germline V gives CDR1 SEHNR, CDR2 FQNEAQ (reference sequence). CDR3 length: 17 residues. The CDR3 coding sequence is TGTGCCAGCAGCTTAACTCATGGGACAGGCGGTGGCGGGGAGCTGTTTTTT. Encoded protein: CASSLTHGTGGGGELFF.

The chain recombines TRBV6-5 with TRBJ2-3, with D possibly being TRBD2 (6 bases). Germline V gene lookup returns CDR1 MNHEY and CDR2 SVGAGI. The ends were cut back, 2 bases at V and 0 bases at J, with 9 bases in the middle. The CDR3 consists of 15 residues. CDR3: CASSYMAGSTDTQYF. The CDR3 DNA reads TGTGCCAGCAGTTACATGGCGGGGAGCACAGATACGCAGTATTTT.

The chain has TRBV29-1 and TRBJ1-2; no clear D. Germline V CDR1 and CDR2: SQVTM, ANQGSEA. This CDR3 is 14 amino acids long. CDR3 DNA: TGCTCCCTAGTCAGCAGAAACGATAACTATGGCTACACCTTC. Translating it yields CSLVSRNDNYGYTF.

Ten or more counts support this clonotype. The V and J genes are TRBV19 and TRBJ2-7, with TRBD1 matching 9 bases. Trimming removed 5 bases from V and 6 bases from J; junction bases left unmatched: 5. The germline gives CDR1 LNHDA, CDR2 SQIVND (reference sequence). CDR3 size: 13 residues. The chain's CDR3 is CASSWGQGGEQYF. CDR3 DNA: TGTGCCAGTAGTTGGGGACAGGGAGGCGAGCAGTACTTC.

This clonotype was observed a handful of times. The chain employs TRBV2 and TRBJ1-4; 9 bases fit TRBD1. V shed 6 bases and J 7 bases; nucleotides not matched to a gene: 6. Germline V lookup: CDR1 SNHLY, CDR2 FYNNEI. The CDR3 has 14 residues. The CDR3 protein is CASREQGASEKLFF. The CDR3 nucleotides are TGTGCCAGCAGAGAACAGGGGGCAAGTGAAAAACTGTTTTTT.

In DNA, the CDR3 is TGTGCCAGCAGTGACTCGACTAGCGCATACAATGAGCAGTTCTTC. It encodes CASSDSTSAYNEQFF. This rearrangement joins TRBV6-4 to TRBJ2-1, with 8 bases matching TRBD2. Per germline, CDR1 MRHNA and CDR2 SNTAGT. The J segment lost 4 bases and the V segment lost 0 bases, leaving 2 bases of the junction unmatched. The CDR3 has 15 residues.

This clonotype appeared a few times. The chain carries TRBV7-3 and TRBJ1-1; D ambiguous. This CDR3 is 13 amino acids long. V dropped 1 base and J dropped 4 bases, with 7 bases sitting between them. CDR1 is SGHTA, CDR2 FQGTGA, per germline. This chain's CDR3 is CASSLRAATEAFF. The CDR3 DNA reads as TGTGCCAGCAGCTTAAGGGCGGCCACTGAAGCTTTCTTT.

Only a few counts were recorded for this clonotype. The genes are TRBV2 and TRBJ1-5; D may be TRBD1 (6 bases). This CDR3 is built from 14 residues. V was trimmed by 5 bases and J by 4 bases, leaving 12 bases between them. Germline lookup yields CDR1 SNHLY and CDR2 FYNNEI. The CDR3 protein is CASSLGGTNQPQHF. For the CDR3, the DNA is TGTGCCAGCAGTTTAGGGGGGACTAATCAGCCCCAGCATTTT.

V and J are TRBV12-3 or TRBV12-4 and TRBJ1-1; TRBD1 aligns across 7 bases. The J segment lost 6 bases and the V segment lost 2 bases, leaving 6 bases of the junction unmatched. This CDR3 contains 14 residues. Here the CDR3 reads CASSLQGGSSEAFF. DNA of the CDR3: TGTGCCAGCAGTTTACAGGGGGGCTCCTCTGAAGCTTTCTTT.

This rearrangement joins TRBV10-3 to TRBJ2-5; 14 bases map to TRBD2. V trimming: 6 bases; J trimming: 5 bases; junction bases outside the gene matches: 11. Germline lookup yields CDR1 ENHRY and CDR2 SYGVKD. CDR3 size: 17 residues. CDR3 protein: CAISSGTSGSRAETQYF. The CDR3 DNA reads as TGTGCCATCAGCTCCGGGACTAGCGGGAGCCGGGCGGAGACCCAGTACTTC.

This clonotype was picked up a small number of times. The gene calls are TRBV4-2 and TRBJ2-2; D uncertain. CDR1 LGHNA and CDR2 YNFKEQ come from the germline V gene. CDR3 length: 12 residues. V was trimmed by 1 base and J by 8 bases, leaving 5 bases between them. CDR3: CASSQGSGELFF. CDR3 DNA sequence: TGTGCCAGCAGCCAAGGTTCGGGGGAGCTGTTTTTT.

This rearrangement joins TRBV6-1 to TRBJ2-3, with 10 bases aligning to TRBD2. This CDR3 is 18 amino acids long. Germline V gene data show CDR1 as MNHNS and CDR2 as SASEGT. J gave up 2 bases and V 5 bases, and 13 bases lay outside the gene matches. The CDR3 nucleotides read TGTGCCAGCAGTTCCGTCCCCGGGACTAGCGAGGCCACAGATACGCAGTATTTT. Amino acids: CASSSVPGTSEATDTQYF.

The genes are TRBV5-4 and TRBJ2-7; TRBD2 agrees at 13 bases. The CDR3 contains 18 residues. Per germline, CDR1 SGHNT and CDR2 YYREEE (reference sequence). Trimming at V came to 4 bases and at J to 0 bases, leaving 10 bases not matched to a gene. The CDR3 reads CASSILAGGNVGSYEQYF. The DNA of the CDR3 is TGTGCCAGCAGCATACTAGCGGGGGGGAACGTTGGCTCCTACGAGCAGTACTTC. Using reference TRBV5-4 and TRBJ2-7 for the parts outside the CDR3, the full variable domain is ETGVTQSPTHLIKTRGQQVTLRCSSQSGHNTVSWYQQALGQGPQFIFQYYREEENGRGNFPPRFSGLQFPNYSSELNVNALELDDSALYLCASSILAGGNVGSYEQYFGPGTRLTVT.

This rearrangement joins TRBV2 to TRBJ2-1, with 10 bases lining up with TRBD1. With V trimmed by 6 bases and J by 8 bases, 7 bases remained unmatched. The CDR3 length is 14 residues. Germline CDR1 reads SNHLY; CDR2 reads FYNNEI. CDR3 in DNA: TGTGCCAGCAGGGCCGGGACAGGGGCCGATGAGCAGTTCTTC. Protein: CASRAGTGADEQFF.

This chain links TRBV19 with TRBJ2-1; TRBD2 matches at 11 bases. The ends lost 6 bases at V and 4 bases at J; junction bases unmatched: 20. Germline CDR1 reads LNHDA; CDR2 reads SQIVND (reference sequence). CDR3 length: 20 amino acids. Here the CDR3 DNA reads TGTGCCAGTAGCAGACTAGCGGGGAACACCGGGACTAGCTCTTACAATGAGCAGTTCTTC. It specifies CASSRLAGNTGTSSYNEQFF.

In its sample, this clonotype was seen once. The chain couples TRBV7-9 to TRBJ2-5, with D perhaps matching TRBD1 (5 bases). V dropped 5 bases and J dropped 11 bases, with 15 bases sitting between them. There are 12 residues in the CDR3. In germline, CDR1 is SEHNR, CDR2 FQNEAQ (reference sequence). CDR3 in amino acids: CASSEQGNEQYF. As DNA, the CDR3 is TGTGCCAGCAGCGAGCAGGGCAATGAGCAGTACTTC.

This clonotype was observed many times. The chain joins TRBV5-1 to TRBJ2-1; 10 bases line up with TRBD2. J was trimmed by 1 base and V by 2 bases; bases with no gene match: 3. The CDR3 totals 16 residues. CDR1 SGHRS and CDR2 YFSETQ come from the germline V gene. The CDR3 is CASSFGSGGSYNEQFF. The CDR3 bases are TGCGCCAGCAGCTTCGGTAGCGGGGGGTCCTACAATGAGCAGTTCTTC.

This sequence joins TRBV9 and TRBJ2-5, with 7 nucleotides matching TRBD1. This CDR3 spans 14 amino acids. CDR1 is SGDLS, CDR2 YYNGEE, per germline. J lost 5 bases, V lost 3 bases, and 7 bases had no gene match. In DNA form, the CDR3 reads TGTGCCAGCAGCGATGAGGGGGCCGGGGAGACCCAGTACTTC. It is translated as CASSDEGAGETQYF. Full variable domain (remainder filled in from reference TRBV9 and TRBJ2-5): DSGVTQTPKHLITATGQRVTLRCSPRSGDLSVYWYQQSLDQGLQFLIQYYNGEERAKGNILERFSAQQFPDLHSELNLSSLELGDSALYFCASSDEGAGETQYFGPGTRLLVL.

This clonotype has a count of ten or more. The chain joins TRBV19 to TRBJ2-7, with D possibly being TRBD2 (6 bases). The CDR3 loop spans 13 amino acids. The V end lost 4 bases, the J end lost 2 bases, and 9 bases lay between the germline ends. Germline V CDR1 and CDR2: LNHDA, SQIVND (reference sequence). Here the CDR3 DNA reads TGTGCCAGTAGTACCGTAGCGGCCTACGAGCAGTACTTC. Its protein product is CASSTVAAYEQYF.

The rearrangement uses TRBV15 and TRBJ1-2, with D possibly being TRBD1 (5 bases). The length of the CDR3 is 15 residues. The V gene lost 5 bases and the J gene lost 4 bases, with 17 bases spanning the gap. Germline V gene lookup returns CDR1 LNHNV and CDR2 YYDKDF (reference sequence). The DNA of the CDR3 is TGTGCCACCAGCCACCGGGGGGACGGTCCCTATGGCTACACCTTC. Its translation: CATSHRGDGPYGYTF.

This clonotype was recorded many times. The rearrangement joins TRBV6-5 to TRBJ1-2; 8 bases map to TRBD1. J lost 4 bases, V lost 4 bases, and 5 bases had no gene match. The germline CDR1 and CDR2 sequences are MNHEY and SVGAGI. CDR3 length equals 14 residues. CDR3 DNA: TGTGCCAGCAGTTGGTCCGGGACAGGCTATGGCTACACCTTC. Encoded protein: CASSWSGTGYGYTF.

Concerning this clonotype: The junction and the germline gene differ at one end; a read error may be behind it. For the CDR3, the DNA is TGCGCCAGCAGCTTACCCCCCTGGTACGAGAGAAATAACTATGGCTACGCCTTC. It translates to CASSLPPWYERNNYGYAF. This chain joins TRBV5-1 and TRBJ1-2; D is undetermined. This CDR3 region has 18 residues. CDR1 and CDR2 from the germline V gene are SGHRS and YFSETQ.

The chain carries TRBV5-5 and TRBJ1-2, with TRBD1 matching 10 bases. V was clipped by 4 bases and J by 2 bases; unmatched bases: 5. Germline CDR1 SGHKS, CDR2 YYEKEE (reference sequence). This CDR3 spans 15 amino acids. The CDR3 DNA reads TGTGCCAGCAGCCGTGGACAGGGGGGAAACTATGGCTACACCTTC. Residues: CASSRGQGGNYGYTF.

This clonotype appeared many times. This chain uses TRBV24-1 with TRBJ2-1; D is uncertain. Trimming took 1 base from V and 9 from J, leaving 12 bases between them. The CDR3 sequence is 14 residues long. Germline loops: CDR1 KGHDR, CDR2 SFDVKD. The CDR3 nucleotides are TGTGCCACCAGTGATTTTCCGAGGATTTTTGAGCAGTTCTTC. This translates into CATSDFPRIFEQFF.